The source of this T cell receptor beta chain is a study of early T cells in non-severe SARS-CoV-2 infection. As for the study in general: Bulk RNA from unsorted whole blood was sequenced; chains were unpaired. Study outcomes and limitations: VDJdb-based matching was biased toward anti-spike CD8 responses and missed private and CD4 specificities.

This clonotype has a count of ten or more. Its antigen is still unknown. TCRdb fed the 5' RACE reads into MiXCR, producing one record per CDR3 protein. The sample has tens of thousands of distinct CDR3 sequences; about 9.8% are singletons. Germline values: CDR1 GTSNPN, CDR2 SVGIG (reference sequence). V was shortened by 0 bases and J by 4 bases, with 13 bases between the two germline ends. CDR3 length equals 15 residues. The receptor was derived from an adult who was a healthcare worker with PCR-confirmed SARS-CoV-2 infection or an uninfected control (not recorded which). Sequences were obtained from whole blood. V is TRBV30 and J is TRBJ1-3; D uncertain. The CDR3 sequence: CAWSVDWSPGNTIYF. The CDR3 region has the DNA TGTGCCTGGAGTGTAGATTGGTCTCCCGGAAACACCATATATTTT.